The 3 T cell receptor beta chains given below trace back to one sample, sequenced in a study of OX40 agonist ivuxolimab in advanced cancers. This table comes from immunoSEQ multiplex PCR, and its TCRdb copy is limited to in-frame clones, with some not included. Of around 44,000 clones detected, 86% appear once; the ten largest clones hold 10% to 15%. The source material was CD4+ or CD8+ T cells sorted from blood, sampled in a trial of the OX40 agonist ivuxolimab. The source of these receptors is an adult with an advanced solid tumor such as melanoma, head and neck, liver or kidney cancer.

The chain has TRBV7-3 and TRBJ2-5; D uncertain. V lost 0 bases and J lost 1, with 6 bases in between. The CDR3 loop spans 14 amino acids. Germline CDR1 reads SGHTA; CDR2 reads FQGTGA. In DNA form, the CDR3 reads TGTGCCAGCAGCTTAACAGGCGGCCAAGAGACCCAGTACTTC. Amino acids: CASSLTGGQETQYF.

V gene TRBV15 combines with J gene TRBJ2-7; 8 bases agree with TRBD1. CDR1 LNHNV and CDR2 YYDKDF come from the germline V gene (reference sequence). V dropped 0 bases and J dropped 4; count of bases not matched to a gene: 8. This CDR3 has 16 residues. CDR3 sequence: CATSRDWGTGTYEQYF. DNA for the CDR3: TGTGCCACCAGCAGAGATTGGGGGACAGGTACTTACGAGCAGTACTTC.

This chain connects TRBV9 to TRBJ2-5; D could derive from TRBD1 or TRBD2 (6 bases each). The CDR3 consists of 17 residues. Germline CDR1 and CDR2: SGDLS and YYNGEE. The germline V and J ends were trimmed by 4 bases and 5 bases, with 24 bases remaining between them. The CDR3 sequence is CASSPFGVGGTGETQYF. The CDR3 coding sequence is TGTGCCAGCAGCCCGTTCGGGGTAGGGGGGACGGGGGAGACCCAGTACTTC.